This T cell receptor beta chain derives from a study of OX40 agonist ivuxolimab in advanced cancers. Trimming removed 5 bases from V and 7 bases from J; junction bases left unmatched: 10. Germline V CDR1 and CDR2: LNHNV, YYDKDF (reference sequence). CDR3 length: 15 amino acids. Profiling relied on immunoSEQ multiplex PCR, and the TCRdb table lists in-frame clones only, not all of them. The table includes approximately 69,000 clones, 88% detected once. The sequence came from an adult with an advanced solid tumor such as melanoma, head and neck, liver or kidney cancer. The chain links TRBV15 to TRBJ1-4, with 7 bases lining up with TRBD1. This specimen was CD4+ or CD8+ T cells sorted from blood, taken in a trial of the OX40 agonist ivuxolimab. CDR3 amino acids: CATSARQGMGEKLFF. The DNA of the CDR3 is TGTGCCACCAGCGCCCGACAGGGCATGGGTGAAAAACTGTTTTTT.